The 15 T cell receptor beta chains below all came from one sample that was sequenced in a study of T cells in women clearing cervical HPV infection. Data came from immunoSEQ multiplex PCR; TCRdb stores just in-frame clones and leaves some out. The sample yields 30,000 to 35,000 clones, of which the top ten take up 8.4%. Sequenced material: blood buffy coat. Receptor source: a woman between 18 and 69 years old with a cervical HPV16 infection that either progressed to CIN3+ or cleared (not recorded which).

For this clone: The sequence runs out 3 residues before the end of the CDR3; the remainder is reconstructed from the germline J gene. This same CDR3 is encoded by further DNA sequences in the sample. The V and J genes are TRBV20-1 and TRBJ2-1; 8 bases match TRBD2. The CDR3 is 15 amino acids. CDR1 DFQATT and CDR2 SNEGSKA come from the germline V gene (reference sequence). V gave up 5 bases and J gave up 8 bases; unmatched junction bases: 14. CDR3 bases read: TGCAGTGCTTACAACCCAGCGGGAGCGTTCGATGAG. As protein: CSAYNPAGAFDE. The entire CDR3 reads CSAYNPAGAFDEQFF.

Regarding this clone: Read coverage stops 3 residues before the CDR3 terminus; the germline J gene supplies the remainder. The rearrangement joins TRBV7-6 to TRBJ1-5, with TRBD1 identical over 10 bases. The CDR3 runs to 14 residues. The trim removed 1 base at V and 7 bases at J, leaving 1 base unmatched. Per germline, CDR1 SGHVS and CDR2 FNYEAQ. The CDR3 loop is CASSLGDRGQPQHF. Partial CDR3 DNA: TGTGCCAGCAGCTTAGGGGACAGGGGCCAGCCC. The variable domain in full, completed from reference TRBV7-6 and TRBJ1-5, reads GAGVSQSPRYKVTKRGQDVALRCDPISGHVSLYWYRQALGQGPEFLTYFNYEAQQDKSGLPNDRFSAERPEGSISTLTIQRTEQRDSAMYRCASSLGDRGQPQHFGDGTRLSIL.

The CDR3 reads CSARDWTGGEKLFF. The covered CDR3 bases are TGCAGTGCTAGAGATTGGACAGGGGGCGAAAAA. The V call is TRBV20-1, the J call TRBJ1-4; 11 bases are shared with TRBD1. Coverage ceases 3 residues before the CDR3 finishes, and the germline J gene fills in the end. Germline assignment: CDR1 DFQATT and CDR2 SNEGSKA (reference sequence). There are 14 residues in the CDR3. V trimming: 0 bases; J trimming: 8 bases; junction bases outside the gene matches: 2.

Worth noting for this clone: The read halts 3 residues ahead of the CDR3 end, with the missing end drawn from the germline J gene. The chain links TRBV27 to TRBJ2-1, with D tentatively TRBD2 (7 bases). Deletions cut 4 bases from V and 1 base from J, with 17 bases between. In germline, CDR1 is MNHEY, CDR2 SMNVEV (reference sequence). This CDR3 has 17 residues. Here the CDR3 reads CASSSHFGGPSYNEQFF. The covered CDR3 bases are TGTGCCAGCAGTTCCCACTTCGGGGGGCCGTCCTACAATGAG.

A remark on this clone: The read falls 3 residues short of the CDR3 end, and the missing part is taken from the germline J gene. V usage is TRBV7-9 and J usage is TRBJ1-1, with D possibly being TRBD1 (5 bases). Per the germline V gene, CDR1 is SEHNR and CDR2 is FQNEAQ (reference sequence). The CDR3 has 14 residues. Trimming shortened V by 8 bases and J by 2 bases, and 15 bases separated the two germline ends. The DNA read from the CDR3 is TGTGCCAGCCCTGGGGGGACCAGTAACACTGAA. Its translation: CASPGGTSNTE. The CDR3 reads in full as CASPGGTSNTEAFF.

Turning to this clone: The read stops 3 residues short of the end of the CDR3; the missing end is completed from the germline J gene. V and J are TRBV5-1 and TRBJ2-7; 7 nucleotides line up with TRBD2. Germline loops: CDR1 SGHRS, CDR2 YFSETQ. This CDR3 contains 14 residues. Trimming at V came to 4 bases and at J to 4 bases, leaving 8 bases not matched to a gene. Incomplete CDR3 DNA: TGCGCCAGCAGCACCGGACTAGACCCGTACGAG. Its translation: CASSTGLDPYE. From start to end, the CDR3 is CASSTGLDPYEQYF.

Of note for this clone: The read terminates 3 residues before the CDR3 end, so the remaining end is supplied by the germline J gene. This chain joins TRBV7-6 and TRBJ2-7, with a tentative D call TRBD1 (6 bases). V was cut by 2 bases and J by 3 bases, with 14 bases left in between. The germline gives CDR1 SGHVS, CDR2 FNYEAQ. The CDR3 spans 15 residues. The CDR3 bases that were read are TGTGCCAGCAGCTTACCCGCTGGGGGCTTCTACGAG. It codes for CASSLPAGGFYE. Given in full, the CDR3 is CASSLPAGGFYEQYF.

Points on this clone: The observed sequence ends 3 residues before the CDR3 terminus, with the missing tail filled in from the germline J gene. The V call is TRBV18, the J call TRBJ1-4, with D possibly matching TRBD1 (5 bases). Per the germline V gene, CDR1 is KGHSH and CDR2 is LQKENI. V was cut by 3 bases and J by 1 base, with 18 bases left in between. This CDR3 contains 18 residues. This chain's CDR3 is CASSPRRDVGVTNEKLFF. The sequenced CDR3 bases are TGTGCCAGCTCACCGCGAAGAGACGTAGGGGTAACTAATGAAAAA.

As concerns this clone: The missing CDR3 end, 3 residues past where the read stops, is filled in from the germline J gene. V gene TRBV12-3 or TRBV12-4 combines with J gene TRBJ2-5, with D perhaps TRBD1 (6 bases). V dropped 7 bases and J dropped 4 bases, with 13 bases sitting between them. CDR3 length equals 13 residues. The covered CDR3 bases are TGTGCCAGCACCCGACAGGTAGGAGAGACC. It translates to CASTRQVGET. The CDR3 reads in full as CASTRQVGETQYF.

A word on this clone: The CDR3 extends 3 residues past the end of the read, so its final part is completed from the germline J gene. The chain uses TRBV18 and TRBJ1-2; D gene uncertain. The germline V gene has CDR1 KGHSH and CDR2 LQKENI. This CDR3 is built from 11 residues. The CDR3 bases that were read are TGTGCCAGCTCAGGTAGTAATGAC. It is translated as CASSGSND. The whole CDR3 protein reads CASSGSNDYTF.

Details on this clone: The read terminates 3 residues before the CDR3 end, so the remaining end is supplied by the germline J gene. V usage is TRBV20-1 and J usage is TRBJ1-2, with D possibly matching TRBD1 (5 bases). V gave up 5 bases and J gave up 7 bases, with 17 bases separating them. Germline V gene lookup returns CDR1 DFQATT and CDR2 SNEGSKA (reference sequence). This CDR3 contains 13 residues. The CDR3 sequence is CSASTTDSCGYTF. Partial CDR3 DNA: TGCAGTGCTTCCACGACAGATTCTTGTGGC.

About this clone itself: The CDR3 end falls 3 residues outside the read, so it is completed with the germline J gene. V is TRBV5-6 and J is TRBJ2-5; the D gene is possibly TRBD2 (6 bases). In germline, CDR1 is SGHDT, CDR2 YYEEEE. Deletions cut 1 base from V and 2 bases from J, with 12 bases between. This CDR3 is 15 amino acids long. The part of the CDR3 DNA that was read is TGTGCCAGCAGCTTGCGAAGCGGGTGGCAAGAGACC. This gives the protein CASSLRSGWQET. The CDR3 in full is CASSLRSGWQETQYF.

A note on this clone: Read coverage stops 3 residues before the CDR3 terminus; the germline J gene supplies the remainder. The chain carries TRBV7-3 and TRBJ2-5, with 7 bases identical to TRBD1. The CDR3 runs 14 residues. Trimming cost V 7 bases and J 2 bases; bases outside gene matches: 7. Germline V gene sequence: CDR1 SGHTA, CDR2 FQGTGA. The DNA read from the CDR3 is TGTGCCAGCACCCGGGACAGTAGTCAAGAGACC. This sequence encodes CASTRDSSQET. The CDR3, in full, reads CASTRDSSQETQYF.

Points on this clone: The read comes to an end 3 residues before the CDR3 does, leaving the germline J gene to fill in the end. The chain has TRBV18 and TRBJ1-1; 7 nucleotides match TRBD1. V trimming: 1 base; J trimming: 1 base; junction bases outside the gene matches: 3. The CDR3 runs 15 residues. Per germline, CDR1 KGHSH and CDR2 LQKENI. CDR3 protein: CASSPRNRGNTEAFF. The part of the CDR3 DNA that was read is TGTGCCAGCTCACCACGTAACAGGGGGAACACTGAA.

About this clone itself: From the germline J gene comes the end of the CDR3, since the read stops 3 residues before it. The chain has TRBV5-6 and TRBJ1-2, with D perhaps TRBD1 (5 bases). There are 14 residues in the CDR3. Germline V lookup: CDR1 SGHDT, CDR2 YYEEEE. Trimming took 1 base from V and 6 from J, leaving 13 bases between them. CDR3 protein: CASSLLSRADGYTF. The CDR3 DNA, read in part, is TGTGCCAGCAGCTTGCTTTCCAGGGCCGATGGC.